This T cell receptor (beta chain) came from a study of beta chain features in type 1 diabetes. Study-level background: Patients were similar to healthy donors in age and gender (as well as in cell yields).

This CDR3 is built from 17 residues. V was shortened by 0 bases and J by 0 bases, with 15 bases between the two germline ends. Germline V gene lookup returns CDR1 SGHKS and CDR2 YYEKEE (reference sequence). This clone has a handful of counts. As yet, its antigen is unknown. Study-wide points: For Type 1 diabetes patients, all four CD4+ subsets carried TCRB CDR3s that were moderately but significantly shorter. When VDJ junctions were examined, type 1 diabetes patients showed fewer insertions and more deletions.

The entirety of the isolated RNA underwent reverse transcription, so expressed TCRB transcripts were sequenced. The data were produced by immunoSEQ multiplex PCR, yet TCRdb's version contains in-frame clones alone and is incomplete. The data hold some 360,000 clones, with 8.5% to 10% observed a single time. Every participating donor gave one draw, a heparinised blood sample averaging roughly 0.12 L. Sorting that relied on CD45RO/CCR7/CD25/CD127/CD95/CD27 yielded CD4+ naive, central memory, regulatory and stem cell-like memory cells. Input material: central memory CD4+ T cells from blood. The chain couples TRBV5-5 to TRBJ1-2; D uncertain. The TCR comes from a man in his thirties or forties with type 1 diabetes. The CDR3 sequence is CASSLARPSPANYGYTF. Here the CDR3 DNA reads TGTGCCAGCAGCTTGGCCAGGCCGTCTCCAGCTAACTATGGCTACACCTTC.